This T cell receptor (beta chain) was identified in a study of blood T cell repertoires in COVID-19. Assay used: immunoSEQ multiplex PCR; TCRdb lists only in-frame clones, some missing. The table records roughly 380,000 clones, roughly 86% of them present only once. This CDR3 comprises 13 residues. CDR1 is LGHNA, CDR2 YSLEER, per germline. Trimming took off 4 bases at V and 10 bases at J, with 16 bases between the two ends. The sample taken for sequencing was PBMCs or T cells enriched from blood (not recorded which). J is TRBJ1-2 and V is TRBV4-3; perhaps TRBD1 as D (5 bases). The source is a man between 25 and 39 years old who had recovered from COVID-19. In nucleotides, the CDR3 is TGCGCCAGCAGCCCTACTACGGGAGGGACCTACACCTTC. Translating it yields CASSPTTGGTYTF.